This is a list of T cell receptor beta chains from one sample in a study of response to subunit inactivated influenza vaccine. MiXCR, run by TCRdb on the RT-PCR reads, gives a single entry per CDR3 protein. Of roughly 190,000 distinct CDR3 sequences in the sample, 14% were seen once. The sample was CD8+ T cells sorted from PBMCs, taken more than 4 days after vaccination. The receptor set was obtained from a man aged 45-65 years who received an inactivated influenza vaccine. Each CDR3 is given with its conserved first and last residue. The D gene is left open where the match is weak. Not every row has a clone size; where given, it reads once, few, many or a size class.

v_gene	len	d_gene	abundance	j_gene	CDR3aa	CDR3nt
TRBV20-1	15	.	.	TRBJ2-5	CSARQASWAKETQYF	TGCAGTGCTAGACAGGCTAGCTGGGCCAAAGAGACCCAGTACTTC
TRBV28	16	TRBD2	.	TRBJ2-3	CASSLSSGGAFDTQYF	TGTGCCAGCAGTCTCTCTAGCGGGGGGGCCTTTGATACGCAGTATTTT
TRBV20-1	15	.	.	TRBJ2-7	CSASIRPGRSYEQYF	TGCAGTGCTAGCATAAGGCCGGGCAGGTCCTACGAGCAGTACTTC
TRBV4-1	17	TRBD1	few	TRBJ2-2	CASSHGIIGTGTGELFF	TGCGCCAGCAGCCACGGAATTATAGGGACAGGCACCGGGGAGCTGTTTTTT
TRBV5-8	14	.	.	TRBJ2-1	CASTLGTRYNEQFF	TGTGCCAGCACCCTTGGGACAAGATACAATGAGCAGTTCTTC
TRBV29-1	16	TRBD1	.	TRBJ2-3	CSVEGDRGSSTDTQYF	TGCAGCGTTGAAGGGGACAGGGGATCTAGCACAGATACGCAGTATTTT
TRBV28	12	.	.	TRBJ2-7	CASRRRPAEQYF	TGTGCCAGCAGGAGGAGGCCGGCAGAGCAGTACTTC
TRBV9	19	.	.	TRBJ2-6	CASSVVAGAQYAGANVLTF	TGTGCCAGCAGCGTAGTGGCGGGGGCGCAGTATGCTGGGGCCAACGTCCTGACTTTC
TRBV7-9	12	.	few	TRBJ2-7	CASSQGSWEQYF	TGTGCCAGCAGCCAGGGATCTTGGGAGCAGTACTTC
TRBV4-1	18	TRBD2	few	TRBJ2-7	CASSQASNFGTSGYEQYF	TGCGCCAGCAGCCAAGCTTCAAACTTCGGGACTAGCGGCTACGAGCAGTACTTC
TRBV6-5	16	.	.	TRBJ1-6	CASSYGTGTPGVPLHF	TGTGCCAGCAGTTATGGGACCGGGACACCAGGCGTCCCCCTCCACTTT
TRBV10-3	15	.	few	TRBJ2-7	CAISESSGQYYEQYF	TGTGCCATCAGTGAGTCTTCAGGACAGTACTACGAGCAGTACTTC
TRBV7-7	15	TRBD1	few	TRBJ1-1	CASSLTGGPGHEAFF	TGTGCCAGCAGCTTAACAGGGGGGCCGGGTCACGAAGCTTTCTTT
TRBV4-3	14	TRBD1	.	TRBJ2-2	CASSQVQGDGELFF	TGCGCCAGCAGCCAAGTGCAGGGGGACGGGGAGCTGTTTTTT
TRBV6-5	16	TRBD2	many	TRBJ2-1	CASSYDRGGAYNEQFF	TGTGCCAGCAGTTACGACCGCGGGGGGGCCTACAATGAGCAGTTCTTC
TRBV7-8	14	.	.	TRBJ2-3	CASSQWGKTDTQYF	TGTGCCAGCAGCCAGTGGGGCAAAACAGATACGCAGTATTTT
TRBV7-9	13	.	few	TRBJ2-1	CASRVEGYNEQFF	TGTGCCAGCAGAGTAGAGGGGTACAATGAGCAGTTCTTC